These 9 T cell receptor beta chains originate from one sample sequenced in a study of control samples from healthy donors and cancer patients. Clones were sequenced by immunoSEQ multiplex PCR, and TCRdb holds only the in-frame ones, with some missing. The sample holds around 170,000 clones, 70% to 90% seen once. What was sequenced was blood. The receptors originated from a woman aged 25-40 years in good health.

V usage is TRBV24-1 and J usage is TRBJ2-5; D not certain. The CDR3 extends over 15 amino acids. Germline V lookup: CDR1 KGHDR, CDR2 SFDVKD. V was clipped by 7 bases and J by 1 base, with 15 bases between them. The CDR3 region has the DNA TGTGCCACCAGCGTCGGACGGACCCCCCAAGAGACCCAGTACTTC. Translation gives CATSVGRTPQETQYF.

In DNA, the CDR3 is TGTGCCAGCAGCGCCGACCGGGACCTGACTCCGTATACGCAGTATTTT. This encodes CASSADRDLTPYTQYF. The V call is TRBV3-1 (or the pseudogene TRBV3-2), the J call TRBJ2-3, with D tentatively TRBD1 or TRBD2 (5 bases each). The CDR3 spans 16 residues. Trimming removed 5 bases from V and 7 bases from J, with 22 bases in between. CDR1 LGHDT and CDR2 YNNKEL come from the germline V gene (reference sequence).

The gene calls are TRBV29-1 and TRBJ2-3; maybe TRBD2 (7 bases). This CDR3 contains 15 residues. CDR1 and CDR2 (germline): SQVTM, ANQGSEA. The V end lost 7 bases, the J end lost 0 bases, and 17 bases lay between the germline ends. Here the CDR3 reads CSGGYGGRSTDTQYF. The CDR3 DNA reads TGCAGCGGGGGCTACGGGGGGCGAAGCACAGATACGCAGTATTTT.

This clone was seen just once. The gene calls are TRBV7-8 and TRBJ2-7; D is perhaps TRBD1 (6 bases). The CDR3 runs 16 residues. Germline V lookup: CDR1 SGHVS, CDR2 FQNEAQ. Trimming removed 5 bases from V and 0 bases from J, with 17 bases in between. For the CDR3, the DNA is TGTGCCAGCAGCCCAGGGTTGGGGGCCCTCTCCTACGAGCAGTACTTC. Its protein is CASSPGLGALSYEQYF.

V is TRBV2 and J is TRBJ2-3; D may be TRBD1 (6 bases). The CDR3 is 14 amino acids. V was pared by 4 bases and J by 2 bases, with 10 bases between. CDR1 is SNHLY and CDR2 is FYNNEI in the germline V gene. CDR3 coding DNA: TGTGCCAGCAGTGCACAGGGATACACAGATACGCAGTATTTT. Protein product: CASSAQGYTDTQYF.

This chain links TRBV14 with TRBJ1-3; the D is unclear. Germline CDR1 SGHDN, CDR2 FVKESK. The length of the CDR3 is 12 residues. With 5 bases removed from V and 8 bases from J, the gap between germline ends came to 10 bases. CDR3 loop: CASSGLGYTIYF. In nucleotides, the CDR3 is TGTGCCAGCAGCGGGTTAGGTTACACCATATATTTT.

J is TRBJ2-5 and V is TRBV29-1; maybe TRBD2 (5 bases). The CDR3 extends over 15 amino acids. The germline V and J ends were trimmed by 2 bases and 5 bases, with 18 bases remaining between them. Per germline, CDR1 SQVTM and CDR2 ANQGSEA. The CDR3 spells CSVETWPGVGETQYF. CDR3 DNA sequence: TGCAGCGTTGAAACCTGGCCCGGGGTCGGGGAGACCCAGTACTTC.

V usage is TRBV19 and J usage is TRBJ2-6; TRBD1 agrees at 9 bases. The J segment lost 1 base and the V segment lost 6 bases, leaving 10 bases of the junction unmatched. This CDR3 is built from 18 residues. Germline V gene lookup returns CDR1 LNHDA and CDR2 SQIVND (reference sequence). This CDR3 is CASRSGQGSRSGANVLTF. CDR3 DNA: TGTGCCAGTAGGTCGGGACAGGGAAGTAGGTCTGGGGCCAACGTCCTGACTTTC.

This sequence joins TRBV5-1 and TRBJ2-1; a possible D gene is TRBD2 (5 bases). The germline V and J ends were trimmed by 4 bases and 0 bases, with 11 bases remaining between them. The CDR3 is 15 amino acids. From germline, CDR1 is SGHRS and CDR2 YFSETQ. This chain's CDR3 is CASSEGSGSYNEQFF. The CDR3 nucleotides are TGCGCCAGCAGCGAGGGCTCTGGCTCCTACAATGAGCAGTTCTTC.